Each of the 5 T cell receptor beta chains below was sequenced from the same sample in a study of cytomegalovirus exposure and HLA in healthy donors. 60 Vbeta and 13 Jbeta primers were used in PCR. Repertoires were generated with immunoSEQ multiplex PCR, while TCRdb's copy carries only in-frame clones and drops some. This sample has 100,000 to 120,000 clones, with roughly 84% found just once. The specimen sequenced was PBMCs. The source of these receptors is a man younger than 40 in good health and CMV-seropositive.

This chain connects TRBV7-3 to TRBJ2-7, with TRBD1 as a possible D gene (6 bases). Per germline, CDR1 SGHTA and CDR2 FQGTGA. This CDR3 spans 14 amino acids. V lost 2 bases, J lost 2 bases, and 10 bases lay in between. The CDR3 DNA is TGTGCCAGCAGCTTAGGGGGCAGCACCTACGAGCAGTACTTC. Translated: CASSLGGSTYEQYF.

The rearrangement uses TRBV7-9 and TRBJ2-6; 10 bases map to TRBD2. This CDR3 is built from 16 residues. Germline assignment: CDR1 SEHNR and CDR2 FQNEAQ (reference sequence). V was clipped by 9 bases and J by 0 bases; unmatched bases: 5. The CDR3 DNA reads TGTGCCAGTAGGGCTAGCGGGAGCTCTGGGGCCAACGTCCTGACTTTC. Translating it yields CASRASGSSGANVLTF.

This chain connects TRBV7-3 to TRBJ2-3; D is perhaps TRBD2 (6 bases). The CDR3 covers 14 residues. Trimming took off 3 bases at V and 0 bases at J, with 7 bases between the two ends. Germline loops: CDR1 SGHTA, CDR2 FQGTGA. The CDR3 coding sequence is TGTGCCAGCAGCTTGGCGGGGAGCACAGATACGCAGTATTTT. This encodes CASSLAGSTDTQYF.

The V gene is TRBV7-9, the J gene TRBJ1-5, with D possibly matching TRBD1 (5 bases). V lost 7 bases and J lost 0, with 13 bases in between. This CDR3 comprises 15 residues. The V gene's germline CDR1 is SEHNR and CDR2 FQNEAQ (reference sequence). The CDR3 coding sequence is TGTGCCAGCACCCAGGCGGGGCCTAGCAATCAGCCCCAGCATTTT. Translated: CASTQAGPSNQPQHF.

The chain has TRBV29-1 and TRBJ2-3; TRBD1 is a possible D gene (6 bases). Trimming removed 3 bases at V and 8 bases at J, with 24 bases between. CDR3 size: 16 residues. CDR1 SQVTM and CDR2 ANQGSEA come from the germline V gene. CDR3 in amino acids: CSVEILGDMGTGTQYF. CDR3 DNA sequence: TGCAGCGTTGAGATCCTGGGGGACATGGGAACGGGTACGCAGTATTTT.